This T cell receptor (beta chain) comes out of a study of Ad26.COV2.S vaccination and SARS-CoV-2 variants. Study conclusions and caveats: Researchers cautioned that TCR breadth and depth analyses may have underestimated total T cell responses. Vaccine and placebo groups showed comparable non-spike TCR breadth.

V lost 5 bases to trimming and J lost 3 bases; unmatched junction nucleotides: 13. The CDR3 is 17 residues long. CDR1 is SGHTA and CDR2 is FQGNSA in the germline V gene. Data came from immunoSEQ multiplex PCR; TCRdb stores just in-frame clones and leaves some out. The sample consists of under 150,000 clones, about nine tenths of them appearing once. Of note for this clone: What it recognizes is unknown.

The rearrangement uses TRBV7-2 and TRBJ2-3; TRBD2 aligns across 8 bases. The sample was peripheral blood, taken after recovery from COVID-19. The source is a human donor who had recovered from COVID-19. CDR3 DNA sequence: TGTGCCAGCAGCCCCCGATTAAGCGGGGGCCGTACAGATACGCAGTATTTT. Its protein product is CASSPRLSGGRTDTQYF. Using reference TRBV7-2 and TRBJ2-3 for the parts outside the CDR3, the full variable domain is GAGVSQSPSNKVTEKGKDVELRCDPISGHTALYWYRQSLGQGLEFLIYFQGNSAPDKSGLPSDRFSAERTGGSVSTLTIQRTQQEDSAVYLCASSPRLSGGRTDTQYFGPGTRLTVL.